Listed below are T cell receptor beta chains from one sample, sequenced in a study of blood T cell repertoires in COVID-19. Profiling relied on immunoSEQ multiplex PCR, and the TCRdb table lists in-frame clones only, not all of them. The sample consists of about 130,000 clones, roughly four fifths of them appearing once. Sequenced sample: peripheral blood. These TCRs come from a man aged 25 to 45 with COVID-19, enrolled during active disease. Both conserved end residues are part of each CDR3. The D gene is left open where the match is weak.

length,D,V,J,CDR3,DNA
17,-,TRBV11-2,TRBJ2-3,CASSLDFEFGGTDTQYF,TGTGCCAGCAGCTTAGATTTTGAGTTTGGAGGGACAGATACGCAGTATTTT
15,TRBD1,TRBV7-9,TRBJ2-3,CASSPTGTRTDTQYF,TGTGCCAGCAGCCCGACAGGGACCCGCACAGATACGCAGTATTTT
15,TRBD1,TRBV4-1,TRBJ1-2,CASSPSTGGDYGYTF,TGCGCCAGCAGCCCGTCAACAGGGGGGGACTATGGCTACACCTTC
14,TRBD2,TRBV5-1,TRBJ2-1,CASSPRAGPGEQFF,TGCGCCAGCAGCCCCCGAGCGGGACCTGGAGAGCAGTTCTTC
17,-,TRBV27,TRBJ2-1,CASSFGPPGYPSNEQFF,TGTGCCAGCAGTTTTGGCCCCCCGGGGTACCCCTCCAATGAGCAGTTCTTC
13,-,TRBV4-2,TRBJ1-1,CASSQDPSTEAFF,TGTGCCAGCAGCCAAGATCCCAGCACTGAAGCTTTCTTT
15,TRBD1,TRBV18,TRBJ1-5,CASSPGQGRNQPQHF,TGTGCCAGCTCTCCTGGACAGGGGCGCAATCAGCCCCAGCATTTT
16,-,TRBV4-1,TRBJ1-4,CASSQEKSGSNEKLFF,TGCGCCAGCAGCCAAGAGAAATCGGGGTCTAATGAAAAACTGTTTTTT
15,TRBD1,TRBV3-1/TRBV3-2,TRBJ1-5,CASSAGTGITQPQHF,TGTGCCAGCAGCGCCGGGACAGGGATAACTCAGCCCCAGCATTTT
14,TRBD1,TRBV2,TRBJ1-4,CASRGDRGDEKLFF,TGTGCCAGCAGGGGGGACAGGGGGGATGAAAAACTGTTTTTT
15,TRBD2,TRBV13,TRBJ2-1,CASREGTSGGNEQFF,TGTGCCAGCAGGGAAGGGACTAGCGGGGGTAATGAGCAGTTCTTC
13,TRBD1,TRBV27,TRBJ1-2,CASSGDRAYGYTF,TGTGCCAGCAGTGGGGACAGGGCCTATGGCTACACCTTC
17,TRBD2,TRBV24-1,TRBJ2-5,CATSGLGGGLKEETQYF,TGTGCCACCAGTGGACTGGGGGGAGGGCTTAAGGAAGAGACCCAGTACTTC
15,TRBD1,TRBV15,TRBJ1-2,CATSRDRDREYGYTF,TGTGCCACCAGCAGGGATCGGGACAGGGAGTATGGCTACACCTTC
13,TRBD1,TRBV5-1,TRBJ1-1,CASSPGQGAKAFF,TGCGCCAGCAGCCCGGGACAGGGGGCGAAAGCTTTCTTT